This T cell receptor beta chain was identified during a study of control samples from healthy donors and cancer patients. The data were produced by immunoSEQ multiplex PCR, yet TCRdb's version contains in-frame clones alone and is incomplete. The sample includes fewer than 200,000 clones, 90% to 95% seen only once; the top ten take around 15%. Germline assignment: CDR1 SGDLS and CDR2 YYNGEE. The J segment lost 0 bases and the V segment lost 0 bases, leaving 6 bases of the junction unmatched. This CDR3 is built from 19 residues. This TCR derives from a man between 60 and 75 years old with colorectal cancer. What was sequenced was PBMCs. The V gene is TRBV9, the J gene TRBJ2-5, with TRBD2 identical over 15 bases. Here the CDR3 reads CASSVGRTSGGAYQETQYF. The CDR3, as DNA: TGTGCCAGCAGCGTAGGGCGGACTAGCGGGGGGGCGTACCAAGAGACCCAGTACTTC.